The sample holds many counts of the clone carrying this TCR beta chain. No antigen is known for it. The sample is drawn from a study of blood T cells in healthy people across ages. Trimming removed 4 bases at V and 5 bases at J, with 20 bases between. Germline loops: CDR1 DFQATT, CDR2 SNEGSKA (reference sequence). The CDR3 extends over 15 amino acids. With a J-beta primer mix and a sample-barcoded 5' primer, a second PCR ran about 6 to 11 cycles. TCRdb passed the 5' RACE reads through MiXCR, listing each CDR3 protein once. In the table there are hundreds of thousands of distinct CDR3 sequences, approximately 30% of which are singletons. Study outcomes and limitations: Researchers deemed the diversity estimates from one million T cells underestimates. A strong correlation was found between TCR beta diversity and the percentage of naive T cells. Older age coincided with a roughly linear decline in TCR beta diversity per million T cells.

This sequence originates from a woman over 75 in good health. The chain is built from TRBV20-1 and TRBJ2-5, with a possible D match to TRBD1 (6 bases). The source material was blood. CDR3 DNA sequence: TGCAGTGCTACCCCCCCCTCGGGCAGGGGTGAGACCCAGTACTTC. It specifies CSATPPSGRGETQYF.